This T cell receptor (beta chain) is from a study of cytomegalovirus exposure and HLA in healthy donors. This clone occurred once. The sample has other DNA sequences that encode this CDR3 too. Vbeta (60) and Jbeta (13) primers were used in the PCR. Sequencing used immunoSEQ multiplex PCR; TCRdb keeps in-frame clones, though not all of them. The sample lists around 200,000 clones; around four fifths were seen once. This CDR3 is built from 14 residues. V was trimmed by 1 base and J by 9 bases, leaving 13 bases between them. The germline gives CDR1 MGHRA, CDR2 YSYEKL. Those who donated were healthy bone marrow donors.

Sequencing was performed on PBMCs. The receptor's source is a woman aged 60-70 years in good health and CMV-seropositive. The chain combines TRBV4-1 with TRBJ1-3, with D hard to call. CDR3: CASSQGEAEGTIYF. CDR3 DNA sequence: TGCGCCAGCAGCCAAGGCGAGGCGGAAGGCACCATATATTTT.